Detailed here is one T cell receptor (beta chain). This clonotype was observed once. This clone's antigen is unknown. The sample holds no much larger clone one base away, and base qualities are not on file. One read is thin evidence. Taken from the germline V gene, the CDR1 and CDR2 loops are LGHNA and YNFKEQ. CDR3 length: 20 amino acids, cysteine to phenylalanine. The retained sequence is limited to the CDR3, 60 bases, with the frame set at the first base. Germline trimming amounts to 2 bases on V and 2 bases on J, with 12 as the count of junction bases outside the gene matches. Peripheral blood CD8+ and CD4+ T cells from healthy donors, Susac syndrome patients and multiple sclerosis patients were profiled by high-throughput TCR beta sequencing. Healthy donors were age- and sex-matched controls. Bulk CD8+ and CD4+ T cells were purified by magnetic negative isolation, while CD8+ TEMRA cells were enriched using FACS. Blood was collected in EDTA tubes and processed within 24 hours, with PBMCs isolated through density gradient centrifugation. PBMCs intended for TCR sequencing were cryopreserved in liquid nitrogen and thawed later in a water bath at 37 degrees C. A purity of at least 90% was achieved for sorted or isolated CD4+, CD8+ and CD8+ TEMRA cells.

This specimen comes from a study of CD8 T cells in Susac syndrome (dated by TCRdb to between 2018 and 2021). A note on the overall study: The study used repertoire sequencing to test whether antigen drove CD8+ T cell activation and differentiation in Susac syndrome. Clonality of the CD8+ T cell repertoire was compared between over ten healthy donors, approximately 14 Susac syndrome patients and around 15 multiple sclerosis patients.

RNA was extracted using the RNeasy kit, and about 0.45 to 1 ug of the RNA was reverse transcribed with random hexamers. TCR beta CDR3 regions were amplified with the immunoSEQ multiplex PCR assay covering 54 Vbeta and 13 Jbeta segments. To correct PCR amplification bias, a synthetic template baseline was used for both primer optimization and computational correction. The authors' analysis ran thus. Reads were assigned to V, D and J genes according to IMGT and analyzed in immunoSEQ Analyzer, with only productive sequences retained. Clonality was calculated as one minus the Shannon entropy normalized by log2 of the number of productive unique sequences. Public and private clones were assessed among the 100 most prevalent clones of each patient and control. Clones were defined as Susac-specific if absent from the healthy and MS cohorts, from around 1,000 published viral clones and from other ImmuneACCESS disease sequences. TCRdb took the public reads, trimmed them with fastp at Q25, ran MiXCR for clone calling and kept in-frame beta chains. Each CDR3 protein appears once, grouped with its most common genes and DNA. The V and J calls here are based on TCRdb, not the publication. In all, the sample holds around 150,000 distinct CDR3 sequences, and approximately 93% of those were seen once. Jointly, the top ten make up roughly 0.29% of the sample.

The paper as a whole reports these results and caveats: The number of individuals in the TCR sequencing and HLA analysis was acknowledged as relatively small.

This receptor was obtained from a human donor in good health. Sequenced sample: CD8+ T cells from PBMCs. The chain employs TRBV4-2 and TRBJ2-1, with 13 bases in between that match TRBD2. At the DNA level, the sequence is TGTGCCAGCAGCCAAAAAACTCGCCGGACTAGCGGGAGTCCCTACAATGAGCAGTTCTTC. It is translated as CASSQKTRRTSGSPYNEQFF.